One and the same sample provided the 32 T cell receptor beta chains below, sequenced in a study of T cells in Graves' hyperthyroidism and ophthalmopathy. RNA transcripts yielded amplified TCR beta CDR3 regions. The TCR CDR3 was amplified in a first-round RT-PCR using the HTBI primer set. MiXCR, applied by TCRdb to the multiplex PCR reads, yields one record per CDR3 protein. The sample includes under 350,000 distinct CDR3 sequences, roughly 18% seen only once; the top ten take less than 65%. Source material: blood. These receptors were obtained from a woman in her fifties or sixties with Graves' hyperthyroidism.

This clonotype was counted only a few times. The chain recombines TRBV20-1 with TRBJ2-1, with D maybe TRBD1 (5 bases). Germline CDR1 and CDR2: DFQATT and SNEGSKA (reference sequence). The CDR3 loop spans 14 amino acids. Trimming took off 6 bases at V and 2 bases at J, with 14 bases between the two ends. CDR3 DNA: TGCAGTGCCCAGGGTCTTGGAACCTACAATGAGCAGTTCTTC. Translation gives CSAQGLGTYNEQFF.

The table lists this clonotype with many counts. This chain joins TRBV28 and TRBJ1-4, with D unclear. V was trimmed by 7 bases and J by 5 bases, leaving 17 bases between them. The V gene's germline CDR1 is MDHEN and CDR2 SYDVKM. The CDR3 runs to 15 residues. In nucleotides, the CDR3 is TGTGCCAGCACTTCTCCGGGCCTCGAAAATGAAAAACTGTTTTTT. It specifies CASTSPGLENEKLFF. Complete variable domain (other parts from reference TRBV28 and TRBJ1-4): DVKVTQSSRYLVKRTGEKVFLECVQDMDHENMFWYRQDPGLGLRLIYFSYDVKMKEKGDIPEGYSVSREKKERFSLILESASTNQTSMYLCASTSPGLENEKLFFGSGTQLSVL.

This clonotype was found a few times. This rearrangement joins TRBV15 to TRBJ2-3; 8 nucleotides agree with TRBD2. J was trimmed by 1 base and V by 1 base; bases with no gene match: 7. This CDR3 has 17 amino acids. Germline V lookup: CDR1 LNHNV, CDR2 YYDKDF (reference sequence). The CDR3 region has the DNA TGTGCCACCAGCAGAGGACGGACTAGCAGACGCACAGATACGCAGTATTTT. This translates into CATSRGRTSRRTDTQYF.

This clonotype came up a few times. The rearrangement uses TRBV4-1 and TRBJ1-1, with D uncertain. V was trimmed by 1 base and J by 1 base, leaving 7 bases between them. Germline V gene data show CDR1 as MGHRA and CDR2 as YSYEKL. The CDR3 spans 14 residues. This CDR3 reads CASSQASGNTEAFF. CDR3 DNA: TGCGCCAGCAGCCAAGCTTCGGGGAACACTGAAGCTTTCTTT.

This clonotype was seen at least ten times. The rearrangement uses TRBV18 and TRBJ2-5, with TRBD2 identical over 10 bases. Per germline, CDR1 KGHSH and CDR2 LQKENI. Trimming removed 4 bases from V and 4 bases from J; junction bases left unmatched: 6. This CDR3 is built from 15 residues. The CDR3 bases are TGTGCCAGCTCACAATCTAGCGGGAGAGGAGAGACCCAGTACTTC. Translation gives CASSQSSGRGETQYF.

This clonotype occurred a few times. The CDR3 DNA is TGTGCCAGCAGTTACTCGATCCGGGGCGACTATGGCTACACCTTC. Translated, it gives CASSYSIRGDYGYTF. The chain couples TRBV6-5 to TRBJ1-2; a weak D match, TRBD1 (5 bases). Trimming pared 0 bases from V and 3 bases from J, leaving 11 bases between. Germline V lookup: CDR1 MNHEY, CDR2 SVGAGI. This CDR3 has 15 amino acids.

This clonotype appeared many times. This chain joins TRBV5-6 and TRBJ2-1, with TRBD1 identical over 9 bases. Germline values: CDR1 SGHDT, CDR2 YYEEEE. The CDR3 length is 14 residues. After removal of 3 bases from V and 5 bases from J, the junction contained 3 bases not matched to a gene. The CDR3 region has the DNA TGTGCCAGCAGCTACGGGACAGGGCACAATGAGCAGTTCTTC. Translating it yields CASSYGTGHNEQFF.

The gene calls are TRBV5-1 and TRBJ2-5, with D perhaps given as TRBD1 or TRBD2 (5 bases each). Germline V CDR1 and CDR2: SGHRS, YFSETQ. The V and J ends lost 5 bases and 5 bases respectively, with 13 bases between them. The CDR3 spans 13 residues. CDR3 in DNA: TGCGCCAGCAGGAGGGGCCTCCAGGAGACCCAGTACTTC. Its protein is CASRRGLQETQYF. Filled out from reference TRBV5-1 and TRBJ2-5, the complete variable domain reads KAGVTQTPRYLIKTRGQQVTLSCSPISGHRSVSWYQQTPGQGLQFLFEYFSETQRNKGNFPGRFSGRQFSNSRSEMNVSTLELGDSALYLCASRRGLQETQYFGPGTRLLVL.

Ten or more counts support this clonotype. The genes are TRBV20-1 and TRBJ2-5; no clear D. The CDR3 is made up of 14 amino acids. The germline V and J ends were trimmed by 2 bases and 5 bases, with 15 bases remaining between them. CDR1 and CDR2 from the germline V gene are DFQATT and SNEGSKA (reference sequence). The CDR3 DNA is TGCAGTGCTAGACGGACCTTCGATCAGGAGACCCAGTACTTC. Protein sequence: CSARRTFDQETQYF.

This clonotype was detected only a few times. V and J are TRBV10-1 and TRBJ2-5, with no clear D. V was pared by 6 bases and J by 5 bases, with 10 bases between. CDR1 WNHNN and CDR2 SYGVQD come from the germline V gene (reference sequence). The CDR3 has 12 residues. The CDR3 sequence: CASRNSRETQYF. CDR3 DNA: TGCGCCAGCAGGAACTCTAGGGAGACCCAGTACTTC.

CDR3 residues: CASSYAGVPDTQYF. The CDR3 DNA is TGTGCCAGCAGTTACGCGGGGGTTCCAGATACGCAGTATTTT. This chain joins TRBV6-9 and TRBJ2-3; the match to TRBD2 covers 7 bases. Germline V gene sequence: CDR1 MNHGY, CDR2 SVAAGI. This CDR3 comprises 14 residues. With 3 bases clipped from V and 4 bases from J, the junction kept 4 bases outside the gene matches.

CDR3 sequence (DNA): TGTGCCAGCAACCGGGACAGGGAGTTTATTAGCTACGAGCAGTACTTC. Translation: CASNRDREFISYEQYF. The V and J genes are TRBV28 and TRBJ2-7; 9 positions match TRBD1. The germline V gene has CDR1 MDHEN and CDR2 SYDVKM. Germline trimming cut 7 bases from V and 3 bases from J; bases unmatched to any gene: 13. The CDR3 runs 16 residues.

This clonotype was seen at least ten times. The rearrangement joins TRBV5-1 to TRBJ1-1; D uncertain. This CDR3 has 12 amino acids. The ends were cut back, 0 bases at V and 6 bases at J, with 6 bases in the middle. Germline CDR1 is SGHRS and CDR2 is YFSETQ. The CDR3 loop is CASSLGGPEAFF. The CDR3, as DNA: TGCGCCAGCAGCTTGGGGGGTCCTGAAGCTTTCTTT.

This chain links TRBV5-6 with TRBJ2-7; no firm D call. Trimming cost V 4 bases and J 1 base, with 12 bases left between them. CDR1 and CDR2 from the germline V gene are SGHDT and YYEEEE. The CDR3 spans 14 residues. This CDR3 is CASSPNVGSYEQYF. The DNA of the CDR3 is TGTGCCAGCAGCCCAAACGTGGGATCCTACGAGCAGTACTTC.

This clonotype was observed at least ten times. The chain carries TRBV2 and TRBJ2-1; the match to TRBD2 covers 9 bases. The germline CDR1 and CDR2 sequences are SNHLY and FYNNEI. Unmatched junction bases numbered 8, after V lost 9 bases and J lost 8 bases. The CDR3 sequence is 13 residues long. As DNA, the CDR3 is TGTGCCAGTCGGCTAGCGGGACGGGATGAGCAGTTCTTC. Translated: CASRLAGRDEQFF.

The chain couples TRBV12-3 or TRBV12-4 to TRBJ2-1; D is uncertain. Trimming pared 3 bases from V and 0 bases from J, leaving 9 bases between. The length of the CDR3 is 15 residues. The chain's CDR3 is CASSFDPSSYNEQFF. The CDR3 DNA follows: TGTGCCAGCAGTTTTGATCCAAGCTCCTACAATGAGCAGTTCTTC.

The chain links TRBV27 to TRBJ2-2; D might be TRBD1 or TRBD2, each matching 7 bases. This CDR3 spans 14 amino acids. Germline V gives CDR1 MNHEY, CDR2 SMNVEV (reference sequence). Trimming removed 8 bases at V and 5 bases at J, with 15 bases between. The CDR3 region is CASRGDSRTGELFF. DNA for the CDR3: TGTGCCAGCCGGGGGGACAGTAGGACCGGGGAGCTGTTTTTT.

In this sample, this clonotype turned up a few times. This chain links TRBV6-1 with TRBJ1-1; D is unresolved. CDR1 is MNHNS, CDR2 SASEGT, per germline. The CDR3 is made up of 12 amino acids. V lost 8 bases and J 3 bases, leaving 10 bases between the germline ends. This chain's CDR3 is CASRFGYTEAFF. The CDR3 nucleotides are TGTGCCAGCCGCTTCGGGTACACTGAAGCTTTCTTT.

The gene calls are TRBV19 and TRBJ2-1, with unresolved D. There are 13 residues in the CDR3. Germline assignment: CDR1 LNHDA and CDR2 SQIVND (reference sequence). Trimming stripped 5 bases from V and 8 bases from J, with 13 bases between. CDR3 amino acids: CASSPSMGYEQFF. In DNA, the CDR3 is TGTGCCAGTAGTCCCTCCATGGGCTATGAGCAGTTCTTC.

The table lists this clonotype with many counts. The rearrangement links TRBV7-3 to TRBJ2-3, with TRBD2 matching 11 bases. The CDR3 totals 16 residues. With 5 bases clipped from V and 4 bases from J, the junction kept 8 bases outside the gene matches. Germline V gene lookup returns CDR1 SGHTA and CDR2 FQGTGA. CDR3 DNA: TGTGCCAGCAGCCCCTTAGCGGGAGGGCCCCCAGATACGCAGTATTTT. Translated, it gives CASSPLAGGPPDTQYF.

This clonotype occurred many times. This chain links TRBV12-3 or TRBV12-4 with TRBJ1-1; D is unclear. V dropped 3 bases and J dropped 6 bases, with 11 bases sitting between them. CDR3 length equals 13 residues. DNA for the CDR3: TGTGCCAGCAGTTTCTCCGGGATAGCTGAAGCTTTCTTT. Translated, it gives CASSFSGIAEAFF.

This clonotype was counted at least ten times. The chain couples TRBV5-1 to TRBJ2-7; tentative D call: TRBD2 (5 bases). Germline V gene data show CDR1 as SGHRS and CDR2 as YFSETQ. With 4 bases removed from V and 3 bases from J, the gap between germline ends came to 14 bases. The length of the CDR3 is 14 residues. In DNA form, the CDR3 reads TGCGCCAGCAGCGGAACTAGTGGCGGCTACGAGCAGTACTTC. It encodes CASSGTSGGYEQYF.

This clonotype came up many times. V usage is TRBV5-1 and J usage is TRBJ1-2; D might be TRBD1 (6 bases). V gave up 0 bases and J gave up 8 bases, with 14 bases separating them. The CDR3 spans 14 residues. The germline gives CDR1 SGHRS, CDR2 YFSETQ. CDR3 nucleotides: TGCGCCAGCAGCTTGGCGGGCCCAGGGGCCGGCTACACCTTC. This gives the protein CASSLAGPGAGYTF.

The table lists this clonotype with many counts. The rearrangement links TRBV6-1 to TRBJ1-1, with 8 bases matching TRBD1. Trimming cost V 7 bases and J 1 base; bases outside gene matches: 5. This CDR3 contains 14 residues. Per germline, CDR1 MNHNS and CDR2 SASEGT. CDR3 in amino acids: CASTGTGANTEAFF. CDR3 DNA: TGTGCCAGCACTGGGACAGGAGCGAACACTGAAGCTTTCTTT.

This clonotype occurred a few times. The chain has TRBV2 and TRBJ2-7, with D possibly matching TRBD2 (6 bases). There are 15 residues in the CDR3. Per the germline V gene, CDR1 is SNHLY and CDR2 is FYNNEI. The V gene lost 10 bases and the J gene lost 2 bases, with 21 bases spanning the gap. CDR3 bases: TGTGCCACGAAGGCGGATGTAGCGGAGACCTACGAGCAGTACTTC. This translates into CATKADVAETYEQYF.

Only a few counts were recorded for this clonotype. The rearrangement links TRBV20-1 to TRBJ1-4; D possibly corresponds to TRBD1 (5 bases). The germline V gene encodes CDR1 DFQATT and CDR2 SNEGSKA (reference sequence). V lost 3 bases, J lost 8 bases, and 10 bases lay in between. The CDR3 sequence is 12 residues long. This CDR3 is CSASGGGEKLFF. In nucleotides, the CDR3 is TGCAGTGCTAGTGGGGGAGGGGAAAAACTGTTTTTT.

This clonotype was recorded many times. The J gene is TRBJ1-5, the V gene TRBV24-1, with 9 bases lining up with TRBD1. The CDR3 is 17 amino acids. Germline V gene sequence: CDR1 KGHDR, CDR2 SFDVKD. Trimming removed 3 bases from V and 5 bases from J; junction bases left unmatched: 10. CDR3: CATSDAGTGQYDQPQHF. In DNA, the CDR3 is TGTGCCACCAGTGATGCCGGGACAGGGCAATATGATCAGCCCCAGCATTTT.

This clonotype appeared many times. This chain connects TRBV7-2 to TRBJ2-1; D may correspond to TRBD1 or TRBD2 (6 bases each). Trimming left V 5 bases short and J 5 bases short, with 19 bases between. Germline-derived CDR1 and CDR2 are SGHTA and FQGNSA. CDR3 length: 16 residues. The chain's CDR3 is CASSRGPLPVNNEQFF. The CDR3 nucleotides are TGTGCCAGCAGCCGGGGGCCTTTACCTGTTAACAATGAGCAGTTCTTC.

This clonotype was picked up many times. This chain connects TRBV7-9 to TRBJ1-5; TRBD1 might be the D (5 bases). The CDR3 contains 14 residues. Germline lookup yields CDR1 SEHNR and CDR2 FQNEAQ (reference sequence). V gave up 5 bases and J gave up 0 bases, with 8 bases separating them. The CDR3 protein is CASSRDGSNQPQHF. Written as DNA, the CDR3 is TGTGCCAGCAGCAGGGACGGTAGCAATCAGCCCCAGCATTTT. The full variable domain, its missing parts supplied by reference TRBV7-9 and TRBJ1-5, is DTGVSQNPRHKITKRGQNVTFRCDPISEHNRLYWYRQTLGQGPEFLTYFQNEAQLEKSRLLSDRFSAERPKGSFSTLEIQRTEQGDSAMYLCASSRDGSNQPQHFGDGTRLSIL.

This clonotype was found many times. V is TRBV28 and J is TRBJ1-2; D gene uncertain. Germline assignment: CDR1 MDHEN and CDR2 SYDVKM. V was cut by 6 bases and J by 3 bases, with 11 bases left in between. The CDR3 loop spans 13 amino acids. For the CDR3, the DNA is TGTGCCAGCAGCCCCGGGATGGACTATGGCTACACCTTC. Its protein product is CASSPGMDYGYTF.

Remarks on this clonotype: One base away lies a much larger clone, so this may be a sequencing read error. The chain recombines TRBV12-3 or TRBV12-4 with TRBJ1-1, with 8 nucleotides matching TRBD1. The V segment lost 8 bases and the J segment 1 base; nucleotides outside the gene matches: 9. This CDR3 comprises 15 residues. CDR3 loop: CASGETGTGNTEAFF. CDR3 DNA sequence: TGTGCCAGCGGGGAAACCGGGACAGGGAACACTGAAGCTTTCTTT.

This chain links TRBV6-2 or TRBV6-3 with TRBJ1-3, with a tentative D call TRBD1 (6 bases). The CDR3 extends over 14 amino acids. The V gene's germline CDR1 is MNHEY and CDR2 SVGEGT. V dropped 4 bases and J dropped 4 bases, with 11 bases sitting between them. CDR3 in amino acids: CASSSRTAGNTIYF. The CDR3 nucleotides read TGTGCCAGCAGTTCCCGGACAGCCGGAAACACCATATATTTT.